The 17 T cell receptor beta chains in this list originate from one sample, sequenced in a study of cytomegalovirus exposure and HLA in healthy donors. PCR used 60 Vbeta primers and 13 Jbeta primers. The table came from immunoSEQ multiplex PCR; TCRdb's copy has only in-frame clones and leaves some out. The data contain about 280,000 clones, about 90% of them singletons. Sequenced input: PBMCs. Receptor source: a woman under 30 in good health and CMV-seronegative.

The genes are TRBV5-1 and TRBJ2-7; tentatively, D is TRBD1 (6 bases). The germline CDR1 and CDR2 sequences are SGHRS and YFSETQ. There are 14 residues in the CDR3. With 0 bases removed from V and 0 bases from J, the gap between germline ends came to 7 bases. The CDR3 region has the DNA TGCGCCAGCAGCTTGGGGACAGCCTCCTACGAGCAGTACTTC. Translated: CASSLGTASYEQYF.

The rearrangement links TRBV18 to TRBJ2-2, with D unresolved. CDR1 and CDR2 from the germline V gene are KGHSH and LQKENI. The CDR3 is made up of 13 amino acids. The V end lost 3 bases, the J end lost 1 base, and 3 bases lay between the germline ends. CDR3 nucleotides: TGTGCCAGCTCACCCCAGAACACCGGGGAGCTGTTTTTT. This gives the protein CASSPQNTGELFF.

CDR3 protein: CASSFVRGYDGELFF. In DNA form, the CDR3 reads TGTGCCAGCAGCTTTGTCAGAGGCTATGACGGGGAGCTGTTTTTT. V and J are TRBV11-2 and TRBJ2-2; D ambiguous. Trimming cost V 3 bases and J 7 bases, with 15 bases left between them. Germline values: CDR1 SGHAT, CDR2 FQNNGV. The CDR3 consists of 15 residues.

The chain joins TRBV6-1 to TRBJ1-5, with TRBD1 identical over 8 bases. J was trimmed by 9 bases and V by 8 bases; bases with no gene match: 9. The germline V gene encodes CDR1 MNHNS and CDR2 SASEGT. This CDR3 has 13 residues. Written as DNA, the CDR3 is TGTGCCAGCTCCCAGACAGGGGTGCGGCCCCAGCATTTT. It encodes CASSQTGVRPQHF.

This CDR3 is CASSRGVNTEAFF. The CDR3 nucleotides are TGTGCCAGTAGTAGGGGAGTGAACACTGAAGCTTTCTTT. The rearrangement links TRBV19 to TRBJ1-1; D remains ambiguous. The CDR3 spans 13 residues. Between the trimmed V and J ends, which lost 4 bases and 0 bases, there was a span of 6 bases. CDR1 and CDR2 from the germline V gene are LNHDA and SQIVND (reference sequence).

The count of this clone is one. The V and J genes are TRBV18 and TRBJ2-3, with a weak D call TRBD2 (6 bases). The germline CDR1 and CDR2 sequences are KGHSH and LQKENI. Trimming took off 3 bases at V and 4 bases at J, with 11 bases between the two ends. This CDR3 has 14 residues. CDR3 loop: CASSPLASADTQYF. CDR3 coding DNA: TGTGCCAGCTCACCTTTGGCTAGCGCAGATACGCAGTATTTT.

V is TRBV10-3 and J is TRBJ2-7; D is perhaps TRBD2 (5 bases). Trimming shortened V by 3 bases and J by 6 bases, and 15 bases separated the two germline ends. Germline loops: CDR1 ENHRY, CDR2 SYGVKD. The CDR3 extends over 14 amino acids. DNA for the CDR3: TGTGCCATCAGTGATCCGACGGGAATGTTCGAGCAGTACTTC. It codes for CAISDPTGMFEQYF.

This chain uses TRBV27 with TRBJ1-1; 7 nucleotides agree with TRBD1. Germline V gene lookup returns CDR1 MNHEY and CDR2 SMNVEV (reference sequence). V trimming: 6 bases; J trimming: 3 bases; junction bases outside the gene matches: 16. The CDR3 spans 17 residues. The DNA of the CDR3 is TGTGCCAGCAGCACACGGGACAGCCTCAGGGGGGACACTGAAGCTTTCTTT. As protein: CASSTRDSLRGDTEAFF.

CDR3 nucleotide sequence: TGTGCCAGCACCTTCAGGCCTAACTATGGCTACACCTTC. Its translation is CASTFRPNYGYTF. This chain connects TRBV2 to TRBJ1-2; D is unresolved. The CDR3 length is 13 residues. The germline gives CDR1 SNHLY, CDR2 FYNNEI. The V and J ends lost 7 bases and 0 bases respectively, with 9 bases between them.

V is TRBV5-4 and J is TRBJ1-2; D perhaps matches TRBD1 (5 bases). Germline CDR1 and CDR2: SGHNT and YYREEE (reference sequence). The germline V and J ends were trimmed by 1 base and 4 bases, with 14 bases remaining between them. The CDR3 length is 15 residues. CDR3: CASSLRQGGFYGYTF. The CDR3 DNA reads as TGTGCCAGCAGCTTGCGCCAGGGAGGCTTCTATGGCTACACCTTC.

The V gene is TRBV4-1, the J gene TRBJ1-5, with D possibly TRBD1 on 5 matching bases. Trimming cost V 4 bases and J 4 bases, with 17 bases left between them. This CDR3 region has 16 residues. Germline values: CDR1 MGHRA, CDR2 YSYEKL. CDR3 coding DNA: TGCGCCAGCAGCCCAGGGCCCGCAATGGGAAATCAGCCCCAGCATTTT. Its translation: CASSPGPAMGNQPQHF.

This chain links TRBV18 with TRBJ2-7, with D tentatively TRBD1 (5 bases). V shed 2 bases and J shed 2 bases, with 7 bases lying between them. The CDR3 length is 13 residues. CDR1 and CDR2 (germline): KGHSH, LQKENI. The CDR3 DNA reads TGTGCCAGCTCACCAACAGGCCCCTACGAGCAGTACTTC. Amino acids: CASSPTGPYEQYF.

The chain joins TRBV19 to TRBJ1-2; TRBD1 aligns across 9 bases. With 6 bases clipped from V and 3 bases from J, the junction kept 5 bases outside the gene matches. Per the germline V gene, CDR1 is LNHDA and CDR2 is SQIVND (reference sequence). This CDR3 is built from 14 residues. In nucleotides, the CDR3 is TGTGCCAGTAGACCGGGACAGGGAGACTATGGCTACACCTTC. It codes for CASRPGQGDYGYTF.

V and J are TRBV27 and TRBJ1-1, with D maybe TRBD1 (5 bases). Germline CDR1 reads MNHEY; CDR2 reads SMNVEV (reference sequence). Trimming took off 6 bases at V and 3 bases at J, with 11 bases between the two ends. The CDR3 runs 13 residues. The CDR3 DNA sequence: TGTGCCAGCAGCCGCAGGGTGGACACTGAAGCTTTCTTT. It encodes CASSRRVDTEAFF.

V and J are TRBV11-2 and TRBJ2-7, with 9 bases aligning to TRBD2. Trimming took 5 bases from V and 4 from J; bases not matched to a gene: 6. The CDR3 extends over 14 amino acids. Per the germline V gene, CDR1 is SGHAT and CDR2 is FQNNGV. The CDR3 sequence is CASSEIAGVYEQYF. CDR3 nucleotides: TGTGCCAGCAGCGAGATAGCGGGGGTTTACGAGCAGTACTTC.

The chain employs TRBV2 and TRBJ1-2; 7 bases align to TRBD1. Unmatched junction bases numbered 5, after V lost 7 bases and J lost 0 bases. The CDR3 sequence is 14 residues long. Germline loops: CDR1 SNHLY, CDR2 FYNNEI. CDR3: CASKGTVANYGYTF. The CDR3 bases are TGTGCCAGCAAGGGGACAGTGGCTAACTATGGCTACACCTTC.

The chain recombines TRBV5-1 with TRBJ2-1; a possible D gene is TRBD2 (5 bases). CDR3 length: 16 residues. Trimming took off 0 bases at V and 3 bases at J, with 13 bases between the two ends. Germline V CDR1 and CDR2: SGHRS, YFSETQ. CDR3 protein: CASSLEVSSRYNEQFF. The DNA of the CDR3 is TGCGCCAGCAGCTTGGAGGTTTCTAGCCGCTACAATGAGCAGTTCTTC.